This T cell receptor (beta chain) was observed in a study of human T cells and chemical hapten exposure. TCRdb processed the RACE reads anew with MiXCR; each CDR3 protein has one entry. The repertoire consists of more than 300,000 distinct CDR3 sequences, with 5.1% occurring once and the leading ten covering around 2.6%. This clonotype was recorded a few times. V was pared by 0 bases and J by 1 base, with 10 bases between. CDR1 and CDR2 (germline): MNHNS, SASEGT. The CDR3 sequence is 15 residues long. The time point denotes: pre-sensitization, week 0. Treatment: therapeutic diphenylcyclopropenone sensitization with weekly scalp DPC.

The chain employs TRBV6-1 and TRBJ2-7; a weak D match, TRBD1 (6 bases). The origin of this receptor is a woman aged 45-65 years with alopecia areata. Some clones in this sample may be carry-over from other donors' samples. The sequencing here drew on whole blood, taken in connection with sensitization to the hapten diphenylcyclopropenone (DPC). CDR3 loop: CASSEAWGPSYEQYF. The CDR3 region has the DNA TGTGCCAGCAGTGAAGCTTGGGGGCCGTCCTACGAGCAGTACTTC.